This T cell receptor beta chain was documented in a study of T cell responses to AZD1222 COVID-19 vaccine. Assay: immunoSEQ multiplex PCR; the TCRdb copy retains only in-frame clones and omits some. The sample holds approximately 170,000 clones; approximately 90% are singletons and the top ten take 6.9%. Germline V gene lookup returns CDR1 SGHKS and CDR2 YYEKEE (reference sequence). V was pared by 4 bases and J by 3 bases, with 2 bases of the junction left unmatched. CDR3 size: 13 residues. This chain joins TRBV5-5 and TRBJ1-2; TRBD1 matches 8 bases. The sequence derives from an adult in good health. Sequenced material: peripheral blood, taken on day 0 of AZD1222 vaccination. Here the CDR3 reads CASSQGQDYGYTF. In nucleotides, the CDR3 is TGTGCCAGCAGCCAGGGACAGGACTATGGCTACACCTTC.